The following is a TCR beta chain sequence with its context. What it recognizes is unknown. The sample originates from a study of cytomegalovirus exposure and HLA in healthy donors. Study findings and constraints: A list of roughly 180 TCR beta chains associated with cytomegalovirus was given. DRB1 had the most TCR associations and HLA-C the fewest, a later analysis found, with rates varying by HLA locus. From TCR beta sequences, most subjects' HLA-A and HLA-B alleles were reportedly predicted accurately.

Germline V gives CDR1 MGHRA, CDR2 YSYEKL. The CDR3 consists of 14 residues. Trimming pared 1 base from V and 4 bases from J, leaving 10 bases between. The PCR made use of 60 Vbeta and 13 Jbeta primers. Sequencing was performed with immunoSEQ multiplex PCR; in TCRdb, only in-frame clones are kept and a portion is missing. The sample includes nearly 110,000 clones, roughly 77% of them seen just once. Every donor was a healthy person donating bone marrow. This sequence joins TRBV4-1 and TRBJ2-5; tentative D call: TRBD1 (6 bases). This TCR was sampled from a man aged 35 to 55 in good health and CMV-seronegative. Material: PBMCs. The CDR3 bases are TGCGCCAGCAGCCAAGGTCTGGGGGCAGAGACCCAGTACTTC. Its protein product is CASSQGLGAETQYF.